The 25 T cell receptor beta chains presented below share a single source sample, sequenced in a study of shared T cell receptors in the human thymus. Libraries were prepared by immunoSEQ multiplex PCR; TCRdb keeps only in-frame clonotypes and omits some of them. The sample has 650,000 to 950,000 clones, roughly 85% seen once. The data were also submitted as part of a second study, on human thymus T cells.

Sequenced: thymocytes. All receptors come from a girl less than two years old with a congenital heart defect.

The CDR3 DNA reads TGCAGCGTTGAAGTTATCAGAGGGGAGACCCAGTACTTC. Encoded protein: CSVEVIRGETQYF. This chain links TRBV29-1 with TRBJ2-5; TRBD2 is a possible D gene (5 bases). Germline V lookup: CDR1 SQVTM, CDR2 ANQGSEA. The V end was cut by 1 base, the J end by 5 bases, with 11 bases between. The CDR3 sequence is 13 residues long.

The chain links TRBV27 to TRBJ1-6, with D hard to call. Germline CDR1 MNHEY, CDR2 SMNVEV (reference sequence). The CDR3 is 12 amino acids. Between the trimmed V and J ends, which lost 5 bases and 12 bases, there was a span of 11 bases. The CDR3 spells CASSPLRVPLHF. CDR3 coding DNA: TGTGCCAGCAGTCCACTCCGCGTACCCCTCCACTTT.

The chain carries TRBV30 and TRBJ1-3; 11 positions agree with TRBD1. Germline V lookup: CDR1 GTSNPN, CDR2 SVGIG (reference sequence). The CDR3 has 14 residues. The trim removed 1 base at V and 7 bases at J, leaving 3 bases unmatched. CDR3 DNA sequence: TGTGCCTGGAGTGGAGGGACAGGGGGGAACACCATATATTTT. Protein: CAWSGGTGGNTIYF. Together with reference TRBV30 and TRBJ1-3, the CDR3 gives the full variable domain: SQTIHQWPATLVQPVGSPLSLECTVEGTSNPNLYWYRQAAGRGLQLLFYSVGIGQISSEVPQNLSASRPQDRQFILSSKKLLLSDSGFYLCAWSGGTGGNTIYFGEGSWLTVV.

This chain links TRBV28 with TRBJ1-6; D perhaps matches TRBD1 (6 bases). In germline, CDR1 is MDHEN, CDR2 SYDVKM. The CDR3 runs 17 residues. V was trimmed by 3 bases and J by 0 bases, leaving 12 bases between them. As DNA, the CDR3 is TGTGCCAGCAGTTTGCTCAGGGGAAGCTCCTATAATTCACCCCTCCACTTT. As protein: CASSLLRGSSYNSPLHF.

The chain carries TRBV5-4 and TRBJ1-1; D unclear. With 1 base removed from V and 1 base from J, the gap between germline ends came to 11 bases. The V gene's germline CDR1 is SGHNT and CDR2 YYREEE (reference sequence). The CDR3 totals 15 residues. The CDR3 is CASSLFPPGNTEAFF. CDR3 coding DNA: TGTGCCAGCAGCTTGTTTCCTCCGGGGAACACTGAAGCTTTCTTT. The full variable domain, rest sourced from reference TRBV5-4 and TRBJ1-1, is ETGVTQSPTHLIKTRGQQVTLRCSSQSGHNTVSWYQQALGQGPQFIFQYYREEENGRGNFPPRFSGLQFPNYSSELNVNALELDDSALYLCASSLFPPGNTEAFFGQGTRLTVV.

Note on this clone: A junction boundary mismatches the germline segment, possibly from a read error. The chain carries TRBV6-1 and TRBJ1-5; the match to TRBD1 covers 8 bases. CDR1 is MNHNS, CDR2 SASEGT, per germline. The length of the CDR3 is 16 residues. The CDR3 reads CASSKADRDSNQPQHF. DNA for the CDR3: TGTGCCAGCAGTAAAGCGGACAGGGATAGCAATCAGCCCCAGCATTTT.

J is TRBJ1-1 and V is TRBV4-1, with 9 bases matching TRBD1. The germline CDR1 and CDR2 sequences are MGHRA and YSYEKL. The ends lost 3 bases at V and 12 bases at J; junction bases unmatched: 11. The CDR3 contains 14 residues. This chain's CDR3 is CASSHGGTGSLSFF. Here the CDR3 DNA reads TGCGCCAGCAGCCATGGCGGGACAGGGAGTTTGTCTTTCTTT.

This clone was observed a few times. This chain connects TRBV28 to TRBJ2-7; TRBD1 aligns across 8 bases. V lost 6 bases, J lost 1 base, and 17 bases stayed unmatched. CDR3 length: 18 amino acids. Germline CDR1 and CDR2: MDHEN and SYDVKM. The CDR3 DNA follows: TGTGCCAGCAGCCTTTCACCGGGACAGGCCCTTGGATCCTACGAGCAGTACTTC. As protein: CASSLSPGQALGSYEQYF.

The rearrangement links TRBV29-1 to TRBJ2-3, with TRBD2 as a possible D gene (7 bases). The CDR3 has 15 amino acids. From germline, CDR1 is SQVTM and CDR2 ANQGSEA. The germline V and J ends were trimmed by 7 bases and 1 base, with 18 bases remaining between them. Here the CDR3 reads CSDYGGASRTDTQYF. The CDR3 nucleotides read TGCAGCGACTATGGGGGGGCTAGCCGCACAGATACGCAGTATTTT.

This clone was picked up a small number of times. The chain recombines TRBV19 with TRBJ2-5; 9 positions agree with TRBD2. Unmatched junction bases numbered 14, after V lost 5 bases and J lost 7 bases. The CDR3 sequence is 16 residues long. The V gene's germline CDR1 is LNHDA and CDR2 SQIVND (reference sequence). Here the CDR3 DNA reads TGTGCCAGTAGTCGCGTTGTAGCGGGGGCGGTGGGGACCCAGTACTTC. This encodes CASSRVVAGAVGTQYF.

The chain has TRBV6-1 and TRBJ1-3, with TRBD1 matching 8 bases. The CDR3 is 14 residues long. J lost 10 bases, V lost 2 bases, and 7 bases had no gene match. The germline CDR1 and CDR2 sequences are MNHNS and SASEGT. The CDR3 loop reads CASSELDRESTIYF. CDR3 nucleotides: TGTGCCAGCAGTGAATTGGACAGGGAATCGACCATATATTTT.

This chain links TRBV29-1 with TRBJ1-6; possibly TRBD1 for D (6 bases). CDR1 is SQVTM, CDR2 ANQGSEA, per germline. This CDR3 has 12 amino acids. V was trimmed by 6 bases and J by 10 bases, leaving 13 bases between them. CDR3 coding DNA: TGCAGCGTCCTTGACAGGCACTCACCCCTCCACTTT. Its protein product is CSVLDRHSPLHF.

This chain uses TRBV9 with TRBJ2-7; tentatively, D is TRBD1 (5 bases). The CDR3 extends over 13 amino acids. CDR1 and CDR2 from the germline V gene are SGDLS and YYNGEE. Trimming stripped 1 base from V and 5 bases from J, with 10 bases between. The CDR3 loop is CASSVQGSHEQYF. DNA for the CDR3: TGTGCCAGCAGCGTACAGGGTAGCCACGAGCAGTACTTC.

The chain joins TRBV9 to TRBJ2-5; the D is unclear. V was cut by 1 base and J by 1 base, with 5 bases left in between. Germline V gives CDR1 SGDLS, CDR2 YYNGEE. The CDR3 is 13 amino acids. The CDR3 spells CASSVKLQETQYF. In DNA, the CDR3 is TGTGCCAGCAGCGTAAAGCTCCAAGAGACCCAGTACTTC. The variable domain in full, with the rest retrieved from reference TRBV9 and TRBJ2-5, is DSGVTQTPKHLITATGQRVTLRCSPRSGDLSVYWYQQSLDQGLQFLIQYYNGEERAKGNILERFSAQQFPDLHSELNLSSLELGDSALYFCASSVKLQETQYFGPGTRLLVL.

The CDR3 region has the DNA TGTGCCAGCAGTTACCGAAACGGACTACAACAAGAGACCCAGTACTTC. Its protein product is CASSYRNGLQQETQYF. This chain uses TRBV6-6 with TRBJ2-5, with a possible D match to TRBD2 (6 bases). Trimming took 2 bases from V and 2 from J, leaving 15 bases between them. The CDR3 sequence is 16 residues long. Germline V lookup: CDR1 MNHNY, CDR2 SVGAGI (reference sequence).

A note on this clone: The sample has other DNA sequences that encode this CDR3 too. CDR3 sequence (DNA): TGTGCCAGCAGTGAAGGAGCGTCTGGAAACACCATATATTTT. This gives the protein CASSEGASGNTIYF. This sequence joins TRBV6-1 and TRBJ1-3; no firm D call. Per the germline V gene, CDR1 is MNHNS and CDR2 is SASEGT. The CDR3 is made up of 14 amino acids. V was trimmed by 1 base and J by 1 base, leaving 5 bases between them.

The chain carries TRBV7-2 and TRBJ2-3; tentatively, D is TRBD1 (5 bases). Germline CDR1 SGHTA, CDR2 FQGNSA. CDR3 size: 11 residues. Deletions cut 5 bases from V and 5 bases from J, with 5 bases between. The CDR3 nucleotides are TGTGCCAGCAGCGACAGAGATACGCAGTATTTT. Protein sequence: CASSDRDTQYF.

The chain employs TRBV9 and TRBJ1-6; TRBD1 is a possible D gene (5 bases). This CDR3 has 17 amino acids. V was cut by 0 bases and J by 0 bases, with 10 bases left in between. Per germline, CDR1 SGDLS and CDR2 YYNGEE. This chain's CDR3 is CASSVGQPNSYNSPLHF. The CDR3 DNA follows: TGTGCCAGCAGCGTAGGACAGCCAAACTCCTATAATTCACCCCTCCACTTT.

This clone has only a few counts. The V and J genes are TRBV4-2 and TRBJ2-7, with 7 bases identical to TRBD1. CDR3 length: 21 residues. The V segment lost 4 bases and the J segment 0 bases; nucleotides outside the gene matches: 24. Germline values: CDR1 LGHNA, CDR2 YNFKEQ. The CDR3 loop reads CASSPPRQGEHNQPNSYEQYF. The CDR3 DNA sequence: TGTGCCAGCAGCCCACCTCGACAGGGCGAACATAACCAGCCAAACTCCTACGAGCAGTACTTC.

The chain carries TRBV9 and TRBJ2-1; D possibly corresponds to TRBD1 (5 bases). This CDR3 is built from 16 residues. V shed 4 bases and J shed 3 bases, with 17 bases lying between them. Germline loops: CDR1 SGDLS, CDR2 YYNGEE. For the CDR3, the DNA is TGTGCCAGCAGCCTCGAAGGACAAAGGGGCTACAATGAGCAGTTCTTC. This translates into CASSLEGQRGYNEQFF.

This clone has just one count. The chain recombines TRBV27 with TRBJ2-2, with TRBD1 as a possible D gene (5 bases). This CDR3 region has 13 residues. V shed 7 bases and J shed 6 bases, with 12 bases lying between them. Germline CDR1 is MNHEY and CDR2 is SMNVEV (reference sequence). The CDR3 reads CASKDGQSGELFF. Here the CDR3 DNA reads TGTGCCAGCAAGGATGGACAATCCGGGGAGCTGTTTTTT.

J is TRBJ2-5 and V is TRBV6-1, with 7 bases lining up with TRBD1. The CDR3 is 13 amino acids. The V segment lost 6 bases and the J segment 2 bases; nucleotides outside the gene matches: 3. The germline V gene has CDR1 MNHNS and CDR2 SASEGT. CDR3 nucleotides: TGTGCCAGCAGGGGACAGCAACAAGAGACCCAGTACTTC. Encoded protein: CASRGQQQETQYF.

The chain couples TRBV5-1 to TRBJ1-1; TRBD1 aligns across 7 bases. Germline CDR1 and CDR2: SGHRS and YFSETQ. The ends lost 7 bases at V and 3 bases at J; junction bases unmatched: 12. The CDR3 runs 15 residues. The CDR3 is CASRALLQGDTEAFF. The CDR3 bases are TGCGCCAGCCGTGCTTTATTGCAGGGGGACACTGAAGCTTTCTTT.

The rearrangement links TRBV5-5 to TRBJ1-5, with a tentative D call TRBD1 (6 bases). With 2 bases removed from V and 7 bases from J, the gap between germline ends came to 19 bases. The CDR3 runs to 16 residues. The germline gives CDR1 SGHKS, CDR2 YYEKEE (reference sequence). In DNA, the CDR3 is TGTGCCAGCAGCTTATCGGGTTGGGGGGGCAGGCAGCCCCAGCATTTT. Residues: CASSLSGWGGRQPQHF. Using reference TRBV5-5 and TRBJ1-5 for the parts outside the CDR3, the full variable domain is DAGVTQSPTHLIKTRGQQVTLRCSPISGHKSVSWYQQVLGQGPQFIFQYYEKEERGRGNFPDRFSARQFPNYSSELNVNALLLGDSALYLCASSLSGWGGRQPQHFGDGTRLSIL.

This sequence joins TRBV28 and TRBJ2-5; TRBD2 aligns across 7 bases. The germline gives CDR1 MDHEN, CDR2 SYDVKM. The CDR3 length is 14 residues. Trimming removed 7 bases from V and 4 bases from J; junction bases left unmatched: 9. CDR3 loop: CASTYRASGETQYF. The CDR3 bases are TGTGCCAGCACTTACCGGGCTAGCGGAGAGACCCAGTACTTC.